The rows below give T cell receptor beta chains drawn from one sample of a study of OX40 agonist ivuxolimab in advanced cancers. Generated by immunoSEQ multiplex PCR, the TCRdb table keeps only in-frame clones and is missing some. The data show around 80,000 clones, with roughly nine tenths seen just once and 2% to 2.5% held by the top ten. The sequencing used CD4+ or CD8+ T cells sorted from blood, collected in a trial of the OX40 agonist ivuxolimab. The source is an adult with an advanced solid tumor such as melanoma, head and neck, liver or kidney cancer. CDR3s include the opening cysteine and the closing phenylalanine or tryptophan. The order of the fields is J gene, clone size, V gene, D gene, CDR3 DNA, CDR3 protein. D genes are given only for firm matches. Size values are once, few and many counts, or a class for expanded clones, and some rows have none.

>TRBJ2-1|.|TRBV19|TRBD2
TGTGCCAGTAGTTCCCGACTAGCGGGTCCCACCTTTTACAATGAGCAGTTCTTC
CASSSRLAGPTFYNEQFF
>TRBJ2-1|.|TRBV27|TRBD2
TGTGCCAGCAGCCCGGGACTAGCGGGGCGGCAGTTCTTC
CASSPGLAGRQFF
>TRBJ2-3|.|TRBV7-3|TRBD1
TGTAAGGTGGACAGGGGAGGCACAGATACGCAGTATTTT
CKVDRGGTDTQYF
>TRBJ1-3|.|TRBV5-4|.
TGTGCCAGCAGCCGGGACTCTGGAAACACCATATATTTT
CASSRDSGNTIYF
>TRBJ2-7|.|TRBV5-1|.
TGCGCCAGCAGCTTCCGGACCACGGAGGCCGAGCAGTACTTC
CASSFRTTEAEQYF
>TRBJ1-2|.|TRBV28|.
TGTGCCAGCAGTTTCACCGACAGCTATGGCTACACCTTC
CASSFTDSYGYTF
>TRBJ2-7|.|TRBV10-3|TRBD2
TGTGCCATCAGTGATAGTAGCGGGAACTCCTACGAGCAGTACTTC
CAISDSSGNSYEQYF
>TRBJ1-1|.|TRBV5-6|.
TGTGCCAGCAGCTTCCCTATACTGGGGGTGGGCACTGAAGCTTTCTTT
CASSFPILGVGTEAFF
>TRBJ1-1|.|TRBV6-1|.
TGTGCCACACAGGGTTTGGCTGAAGCTTTCTTT
CATQGLAEAFF
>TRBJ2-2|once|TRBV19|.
TGTGCCAGTAACTTTGGGCAGAACACCGGGGAGCTGTTTTTT
CASNFGQNTGELFF
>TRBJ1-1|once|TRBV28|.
TGTGCCAGCAGTTACGGGGGGAGCACTGAAGCTTTCTTT
CASSYGGSTEAFF
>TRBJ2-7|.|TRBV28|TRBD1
TGTGCCAGCAAACCGGGACAGGGGGTATACGAGCAGTACTTC
CASKPGQGVYEQYF
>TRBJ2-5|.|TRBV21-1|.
TGTGCCACCTCCCCGGGGGATTATATCTGGGAGACCCAGTACTTC
CATSPGDYIWETQYF
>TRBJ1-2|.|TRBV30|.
TGTGCCTGGAGTGTTCTAGCTAACTATGGCTACACCTTC
CAWSVLANYGYTF
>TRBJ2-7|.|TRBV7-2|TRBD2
TGTGCCAGCAGCTTAGCGGCTAGCGGTACCTACGAGCAGTACTTC
CASSLAASGTYEQYF
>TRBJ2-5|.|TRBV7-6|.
TGTGCCAGCAGCCCCCGGCCGGGGCAGGTGGAGACCCAGTACTTC
CASSPRPGQVETQYF
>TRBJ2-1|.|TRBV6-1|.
TGTGCCAGCAGCGGGGACATCTCCTACAATGAGCAGTTCTTC
CASSGDISYNEQFF
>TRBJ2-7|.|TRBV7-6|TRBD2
TGTGCCAGCAGCCCGCCGAGCGGGAGGGAGCAGTACTTC
CASSPPSGREQYF
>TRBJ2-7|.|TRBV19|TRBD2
TGTGCCTCCACGGGAGGGTCCTCCTACGAGCAGTACTTC
CASTGGSSYEQYF
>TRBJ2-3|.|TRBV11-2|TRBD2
TGTGCCAGCAGCTTAGATTTGTCTAGCGGGAGACGGGCGGGTACGCAGTATTTT
CASSLDLSSGRRAGTQYF
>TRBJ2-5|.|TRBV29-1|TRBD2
TGCAGCGTCCTTAGCGGGCCTACAGGAGAGACCCAGTACTTC
CSVLSGPTGETQYF
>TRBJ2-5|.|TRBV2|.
TGTGCCAGCAGTACGACAGGCGAGGGGACCCAGTACTTC
CASSTTGEGTQYF
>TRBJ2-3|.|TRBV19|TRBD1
TGTGCTGCGGCCGGGACAGGGGGAAGCACAGATACGCAGTATTTT
CAAAGTGGSTDTQYF
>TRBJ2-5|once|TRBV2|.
TGTGCCAGCCGGAAACTATGGGGTGAGACCCAGTACTTC
CASRKLWGETQYF
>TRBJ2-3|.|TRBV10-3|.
TGTGCCATCGGCGGCGACACAGATACGCAGTATTTT
CAIGGDTDTQYF
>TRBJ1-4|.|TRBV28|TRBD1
TGTGCCAGCAGCCTTGGGACAGTTCTTGAAAAACTGTTTTTT
CASSLGTVLEKLFF
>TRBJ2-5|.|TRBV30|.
TGTGCCTGGGGACCCTCAACCGCGACCCAGTACTTC
CAWGPSTATQYF
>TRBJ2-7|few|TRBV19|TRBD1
TGTGCCAGTACCGACCGGGACAGGGACCACGAGCAGTACTTC
CASTDRDRDHEQYF
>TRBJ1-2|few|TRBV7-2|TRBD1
TGTGCCAGCAGCTCAACGCCGGGACAGGGCTATGGCTACACCTTC
CASSSTPGQGYGYTF
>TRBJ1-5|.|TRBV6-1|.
TGTGCCAGCAGTGCGGACCTAAATCAGCCCCAGCATTTT
CASSADLNQPQHF
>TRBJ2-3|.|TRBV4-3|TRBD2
TGCGCCAGCAGCCCTACTAGCGGGACGACAGATACGCAGTATTTT
CASSPTSGTTDTQYF